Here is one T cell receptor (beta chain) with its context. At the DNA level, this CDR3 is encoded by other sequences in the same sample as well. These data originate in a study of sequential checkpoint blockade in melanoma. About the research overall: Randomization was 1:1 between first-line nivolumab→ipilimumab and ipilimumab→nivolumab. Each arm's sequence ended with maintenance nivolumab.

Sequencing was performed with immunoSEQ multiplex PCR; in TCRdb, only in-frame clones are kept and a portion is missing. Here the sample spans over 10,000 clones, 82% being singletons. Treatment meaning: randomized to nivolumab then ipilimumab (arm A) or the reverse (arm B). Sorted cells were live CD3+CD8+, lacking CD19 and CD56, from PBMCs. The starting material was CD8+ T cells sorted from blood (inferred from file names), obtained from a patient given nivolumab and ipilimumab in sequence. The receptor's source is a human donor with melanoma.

CDR3 loop: CASSPRTGGTYEQYF. In DNA, the CDR3 is TGTGCCAGCAGTCCCCGGACAGGGGGCACCTACGAGCAGTACTTC. The V gene is TRBV27, the J gene TRBJ2-7; 11 bases align to TRBD1. V lost 5 bases and J lost 2; bases outside the gene matches: 5. Germline V gene data show CDR1 as MNHEY and CDR2 as SMNVEV (reference sequence). This CDR3 region has 15 residues.